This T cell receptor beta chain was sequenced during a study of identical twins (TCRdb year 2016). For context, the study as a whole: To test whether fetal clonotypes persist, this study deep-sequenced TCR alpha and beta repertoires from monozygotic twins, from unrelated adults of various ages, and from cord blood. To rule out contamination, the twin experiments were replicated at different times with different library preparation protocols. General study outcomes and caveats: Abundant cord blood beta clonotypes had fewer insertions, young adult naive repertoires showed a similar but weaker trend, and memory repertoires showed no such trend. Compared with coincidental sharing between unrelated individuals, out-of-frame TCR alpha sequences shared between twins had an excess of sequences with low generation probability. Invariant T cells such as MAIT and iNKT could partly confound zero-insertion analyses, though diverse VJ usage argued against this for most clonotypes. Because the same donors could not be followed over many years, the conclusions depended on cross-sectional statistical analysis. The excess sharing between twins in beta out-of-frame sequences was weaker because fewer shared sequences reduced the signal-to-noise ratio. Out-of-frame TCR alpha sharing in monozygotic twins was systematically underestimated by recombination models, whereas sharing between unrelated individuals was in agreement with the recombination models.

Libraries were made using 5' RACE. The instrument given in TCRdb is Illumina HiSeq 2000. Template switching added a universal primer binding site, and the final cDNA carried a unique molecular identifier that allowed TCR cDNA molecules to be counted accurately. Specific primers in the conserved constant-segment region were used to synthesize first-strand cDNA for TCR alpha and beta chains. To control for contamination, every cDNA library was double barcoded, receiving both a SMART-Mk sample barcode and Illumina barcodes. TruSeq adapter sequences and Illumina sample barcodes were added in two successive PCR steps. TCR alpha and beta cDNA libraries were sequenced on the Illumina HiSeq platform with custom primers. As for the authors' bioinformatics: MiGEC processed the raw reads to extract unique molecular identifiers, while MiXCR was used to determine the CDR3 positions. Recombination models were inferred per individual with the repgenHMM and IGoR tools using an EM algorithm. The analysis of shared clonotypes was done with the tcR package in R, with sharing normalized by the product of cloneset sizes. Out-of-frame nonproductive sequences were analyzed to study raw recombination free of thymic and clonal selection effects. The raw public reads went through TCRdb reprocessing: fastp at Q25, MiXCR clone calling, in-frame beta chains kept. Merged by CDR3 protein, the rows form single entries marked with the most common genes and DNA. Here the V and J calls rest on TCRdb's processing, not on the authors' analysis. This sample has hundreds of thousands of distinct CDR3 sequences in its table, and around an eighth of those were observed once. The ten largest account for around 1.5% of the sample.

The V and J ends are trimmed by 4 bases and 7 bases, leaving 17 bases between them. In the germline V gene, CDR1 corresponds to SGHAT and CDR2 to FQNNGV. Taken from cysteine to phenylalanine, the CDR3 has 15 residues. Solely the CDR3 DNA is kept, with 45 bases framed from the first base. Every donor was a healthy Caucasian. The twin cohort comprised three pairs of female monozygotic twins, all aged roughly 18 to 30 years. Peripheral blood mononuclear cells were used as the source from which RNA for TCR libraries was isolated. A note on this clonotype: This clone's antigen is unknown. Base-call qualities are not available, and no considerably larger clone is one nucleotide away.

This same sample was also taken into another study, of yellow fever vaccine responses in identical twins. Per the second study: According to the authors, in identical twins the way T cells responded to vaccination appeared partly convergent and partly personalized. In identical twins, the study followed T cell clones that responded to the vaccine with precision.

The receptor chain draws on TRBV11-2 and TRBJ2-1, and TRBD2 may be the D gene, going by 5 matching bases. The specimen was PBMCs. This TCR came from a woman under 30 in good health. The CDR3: CASSSTSKSPNEQFF. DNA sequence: TGTGCCAGCAGCTCCACTAGTAAGTCCCCTAATGAGCAGTTCTTC.